One and the same sample provided the 31 T cell receptor beta chains below, sequenced in a study of T cell responses to AZD1222 COVID-19 vaccine. Produced via immunoSEQ multiplex PCR; TCRdb's table is partial and in-frame only. The sample consists of 75,000 or so clones, around 93% of them appearing once. The sequences come from peripheral blood, collected 28 days after the second AZD1222 dose. The receptors were sampled from an adult who received the AZD1222 COVID-19 vaccine.

V and J are TRBV5-4 and TRBJ1-4; 9 bases are shared with TRBD1. This CDR3 contains 14 residues. V was pared by 4 bases and J by 10 bases, with 8 bases of the junction left unmatched. In germline, CDR1 is SGHNT, CDR2 YYREEE (reference sequence). The CDR3 region is CASSTDRGGRKLFF. The DNA for the CDR3 is TGTGCCAGCAGCACGGACAGGGGCGGGAGAAAACTGTTTTTT.

The V gene is TRBV5-4, the J gene TRBJ2-5, with TRBD1 matching over 7 bases. Per germline, CDR1 SGHNT and CDR2 YYREEE (reference sequence). CDR3 size: 14 residues. V gave up 2 bases and J gave up 5 bases; unmatched junction bases: 6. The CDR3 DNA is TGTGCCAGCAGCTTTGAGGGGGCGCGGGAGACCCAGTACTTC. Protein product: CASSFEGARETQYF.

This clone has only one observation. The chain has TRBV28 and TRBJ2-7; D is possibly TRBD2 (6 bases). The CDR3 covers 15 residues. Germline V CDR1 and CDR2: MDHEN, SYDVKM. With 4 bases removed from V and 2 bases from J, the gap between germline ends came to 15 bases. The DNA for the CDR3 is TGTGCCAGCAGTTACGGTAGCGGAGGGCCCTACGAGCAGTACTTC. Translated: CASSYGSGGPYEQYF.

The chain has TRBV19 and TRBJ1-1, with 7 bases matching TRBD1. The CDR3 runs to 15 residues. The germline V gene has CDR1 LNHDA and CDR2 SQIVND (reference sequence). V lost 4 bases to trimming and J lost 2 bases; unmatched junction nucleotides: 7. CDR3 in amino acids: CASSKRGQPNTEAFF. The CDR3 region has the DNA TGTGCCAGTAGTAAAAGGGGACAGCCTAACACTGAAGCTTTCTTT. Combining the CDR3 with reference TRBV19 and TRBJ1-1 gives the whole variable domain DGGITQSPKYLFRKEGQNVTLSCEQNLNHDAMYWYRQDPGQGLRLIYYSQIVNDFQKGDIAEGYSVSREKKESFPLTVTSAQKNPTAFYLCASSKRGQPNTEAFFGQGTRLTVV.

V and J are TRBV30 and TRBJ2-1; TRBD1 agrees at 9 bases. The V segment lost 2 bases and the J segment 11 bases; nucleotides outside the gene matches: 13. The CDR3 sequence is 15 residues long. Germline V gene data show CDR1 as GTSNPN and CDR2 as SVGIG (reference sequence). This CDR3 reads CAWSKQGATSQQQFF. In DNA form, the CDR3 reads TGTGCCTGGAGTAAACAGGGGGCGACTAGCCAACAGCAGTTCTTC.

The sample holds one count of this clone. The chain uses TRBV6-2 or TRBV6-3 and TRBJ2-7; the D gene is possibly TRBD2 (6 bases). The V end lost 1 base, the J end lost 3 bases, and 13 bases lay between the germline ends. The CDR3 has 15 residues. CDR1 and CDR2 from the germline V gene are MNHEY and SVGEGT. CDR3 loop: CASSYLVAGNYEQYF. The CDR3 DNA reads as TGTGCCAGCAGTTACTTAGTTGCGGGAAACTACGAGCAGTACTTC.

The chain recombines TRBV6-1 with TRBJ2-6; the match to TRBD1 covers 8 bases. This CDR3 is 18 amino acids long. The germline gives CDR1 MNHNS, CDR2 SASEGT. After removal of 1 base from V and 0 bases from J, the junction contained 5 bases not matched to a gene. The CDR3 sequence: CASSEGGQGPSGANVLTF. In nucleotides, the CDR3 is TGTGCCAGCAGTGAAGGAGGACAGGGCCCCTCTGGGGCCAACGTCCTGACTTTC.

J is TRBJ2-7 and V is TRBV27; possibly TRBD1 for D (5 bases). The CDR3 covers 15 residues. With 5 bases removed from V and 3 bases from J, the gap between germline ends came to 17 bases. Germline CDR1 MNHEY, CDR2 SMNVEV (reference sequence). CDR3 sequence: CASSRKAGDSYEQYF. DNA for the CDR3: TGTGCCAGCAGTCGGAAAGCTGGTGACAGCTACGAGCAGTACTTC.

The gene calls are TRBV28 and TRBJ1-2; the match to TRBD1 covers 8 bases. The CDR3 spans 18 residues. Germline V gives CDR1 MDHEN, CDR2 SYDVKM. The V gene end was trimmed by 4 bases and the J gene end by 2 bases; junction bases not matched to a gene: 15. The CDR3 sequence is CASSSQSAGGNRNYGYTF. For the CDR3, the DNA is TGTGCCAGCAGTTCCCAGTCGGCAGGGGGCAATAGGAACTATGGCTACACCTTC.

This chain links TRBV15 with TRBJ2-7; D possibly corresponds to TRBD2 (6 bases). Trimming pared 1 base from V and 8 bases from J, leaving 9 bases between. Germline V gives CDR1 LNHNV, CDR2 YYDKDF (reference sequence). This CDR3 has 12 amino acids. The chain's CDR3 is CATSRGSGQQYF. The CDR3 coding sequence is TGTGCCACCAGCAGAGGAAGCGGGCAGCAGTACTTC.

V and J are TRBV11-2 and TRBJ1-4; no definite D call. Germline V lookup: CDR1 SGHAT, CDR2 FQNNGV. With 3 bases removed from V and 0 bases from J, the gap between germline ends came to 5 bases. The CDR3 runs to 14 residues. CDR3: CASSFTTTNEKLFF. CDR3 nucleotides: TGTGCCAGCAGCTTCACTACAACTAATGAAAAACTGTTTTTT.

The genes are TRBV28 and TRBJ2-5; 9 bases match TRBD2. The CDR3 has 14 amino acids. The germline V gene has CDR1 MDHEN and CDR2 SYDVKM. With 9 bases clipped from V and 6 bases from J, the junction kept 11 bases outside the gene matches. The CDR3 DNA follows: TGTGCCAGTTGCGGGAGGGCCTTCGGACAGACCCAGTACTTC. The encoded protein is CASCGRAFGQTQYF.

Comments on this clone: At one boundary the junction diverges from the germline segment, which might be a read error. Other DNA sequences in this specimen translate into the identical CDR3. The CDR3 bases are TGCGCCAGCAGTTTATCATCCGGGACAGGGGCCTACGAGCAGTACTTC. Translated: CASSLSSGTGAYEQYF. This sequence joins TRBV6-5 and TRBJ2-7; 10 nucleotides line up with TRBD1. The length of the CDR3 is 16 residues. The germline CDR1 and CDR2 sequences are MNHEY and SVGAGI.

The rearrangement joins TRBV5-4 to TRBJ1-4, with 8 bases identical to TRBD1. The CDR3 runs to 15 residues. Germline CDR1 reads SGHNT; CDR2 reads YYREEE (reference sequence). The junction had 4 bases not matched to a gene; V was cut back by 3 bases and J by 3 bases. CDR3 nucleotides: TGTGCCAGCAGCTACCAGGGGGCGGCTAATGAAAAACTGTTTTTT. Translating it yields CASSYQGAANEKLFF.

The chain's CDR3 is CASSLYRGPDEKLFF. CDR3 nucleotides: TGTGCCAGCAGTTTATACAGGGGGCCGGATGAAAAACTGTTTTTT. The chain recombines TRBV28 with TRBJ1-4; TRBD1 aligns across 9 bases. CDR1 MDHEN and CDR2 SYDVKM come from the germline V gene. The length of the CDR3 is 15 residues. V trimming: 1 base; J trimming: 6 bases; junction bases outside the gene matches: 3.

This chain uses TRBV11-2 with TRBJ2-1, with 7 bases that match TRBD2. V lost 6 bases to trimming and J lost 14 bases; unmatched junction nucleotides: 13. Germline CDR1 is SGHAT and CDR2 is FQNNGV. The length of the CDR3 is 13 residues. CDR3 bases: TGTGCCAGCAGGCTTACGGGAGGCTCCGCTAAGTTCTTC. It codes for CASRLTGGSAKFF.

V usage is TRBV28 and J usage is TRBJ1-5; no reliable D call. V was pared by 3 bases and J by 4 bases, with 16 bases between. Germline V lookup: CDR1 MDHEN, CDR2 SYDVKM. The CDR3 totals 16 residues. CDR3 amino acids: CASSLMAGGRNQPQHF. The DNA for the CDR3 is TGTGCCAGCAGTTTGATGGCGGGCGGAAGGAATCAGCCCCAGCATTTT.

The rearrangement joins TRBV27 to TRBJ1-6; 10 nucleotides line up with TRBD1. Germline CDR1 reads MNHEY; CDR2 reads SMNVEV (reference sequence). This CDR3 has 19 residues. The J segment lost 8 bases and the V segment lost 6 bases, leaving 19 bases of the junction unmatched. CDR3 nucleotides: TGTGCCAGCAGAATATCCTTTGAGCGGACAGGGGGGAGGGATTCACCCCTCCACTTT. It specifies CASRISFERTGGRDSPLHF.

The gene calls are TRBV5-1 and TRBJ1-1, with a possible D match to TRBD1 (6 bases). Per germline, CDR1 SGHRS and CDR2 YFSETQ. CDR3 size: 15 residues. With 3 bases removed from V and 4 bases from J, the gap between germline ends came to 16 bases. CDR3 residues: CASSSGQRRATEAFF. The CDR3 DNA reads TGCGCCAGCAGCTCCGGACAGAGGAGGGCCACTGAAGCTTTCTTT.

The V call is TRBV19, the J call TRBJ2-7; 9 bases align to TRBD1. The germline V gene has CDR1 LNHDA and CDR2 SQIVND (reference sequence). The trim removed 6 bases at V and 4 bases at J, leaving 4 bases unmatched. The CDR3 loop spans 13 amino acids. CDR3 in amino acids: CASRGQGGYEQYF. For the CDR3, the DNA is TGTGCCAGTAGGGGACAGGGAGGGTACGAGCAGTACTTC.

J is TRBJ1-4 and V is TRBV7-9, with D unclear. V gave up 5 bases and J gave up 0 bases, with 10 bases separating them. The CDR3 contains 15 residues. CDR1 and CDR2 from the germline V gene are SEHNR and FQNEAQ (reference sequence). The DNA for the CDR3 is TGTGCCAGCAGCCCGGACGCTACAACTAATGAAAAACTGTTTTTT. Its translation: CASSPDATTNEKLFF.

J is TRBJ2-7 and V is TRBV7-6, with 10 bases matching TRBD1. This CDR3 spans 17 amino acids. With 4 bases clipped from V and 6 bases from J, the junction kept 15 bases outside the gene matches. The germline CDR1 and CDR2 sequences are SGHVS and FNYEAQ. The CDR3: CASSSGVGQGVRGEQYF. CDR3 coding DNA: TGTGCCAGCAGCTCTGGCGTTGGACAGGGGGTAAGGGGCGAGCAGTACTTC.

This chain joins TRBV4-1 and TRBJ2-1; maybe TRBD2 (6 bases). Per germline, CDR1 MGHRA and CDR2 YSYEKL. V was cut by 0 bases and J by 8 bases, with 17 bases left in between. This CDR3 region has 16 residues. For the CDR3, the DNA is TGCGCCAGCAGCCAAGAAGGAGGGCCGCGGAGCGATGAGCAGTTCTTC. Translation: CASSQEGGPRSDEQFF.

As to this clone: This may stem from a read error, because a much larger clone lies one nucleotide away. The gene calls are TRBV10-2 and TRBJ2-2; D is uncertain. The CDR3 totals 13 residues. V was shortened by 3 bases and J by 0 bases, with 2 bases between the two germline ends. Germline V gene data show CDR1 as WSHSY and CDR2 as SAAADI. The CDR3: CASSDSNTGELFF. The CDR3 nucleotides are TGCGCCAGCAGTGACTCGAACACCGGGGAGCTGTTTTTT.

The chain carries TRBV12-3 or TRBV12-4 and TRBJ2-7; TRBD1 is a possible D gene (5 bases). This CDR3 is 13 amino acids long. With 3 bases removed from V and 3 bases from J, the gap between germline ends came to 9 bases. The CDR3 coding sequence is TGTGCCAGCAGTTTCCAGGGCTTCTACGAGCAGTACTTC. It is translated as CASSFQGFYEQYF.

There are a few counts of this clone. The chain has TRBV5-6 and TRBJ1-5; 8 bases fit TRBD1. From germline, CDR1 is SGHDT and CDR2 YYEEEE. Trimming removed 4 bases from V and 9 bases from J; junction bases left unmatched: 15. The CDR3 runs to 16 residues. CDR3 amino acids: CASSPARQGPLWPQHF. The CDR3 DNA follows: TGTGCCAGCAGCCCTGCTAGACAGGGGCCTTTGTGGCCCCAGCATTTT.

The gene calls are TRBV7-9 and TRBJ2-5, with TRBD2 identical over 10 bases. The CDR3 runs 16 residues. Germline assignment: CDR1 SEHNR and CDR2 FQNEAQ (reference sequence). J lost 2 bases, V lost 2 bases, and 5 bases had no gene match. CDR3: CASSLLGAGGQETQYF. The CDR3 coding sequence is TGTGCCAGCAGCTTATTGGGAGCGGGAGGGCAAGAGACCCAGTACTTC.

The chain is built from TRBV7-9 and TRBJ2-7, with D unclear. The CDR3 sequence is 13 residues long. V shed 0 bases and J shed 2 bases, with 5 bases lying between them. Germline CDR1 reads SEHNR; CDR2 reads FQNEAQ (reference sequence). This chain's CDR3 is CASSLAGTYEQYF. CDR3 DNA sequence: TGTGCCAGCAGCTTAGCAGGAACCTACGAGCAGTACTTC. Supplemented by reference TRBV7-9 and TRBJ2-7, the full variable domain reads DTGVSQNPRHKITKRGQNVTFRCDPISEHNRLYWYRQTLGQGPEFLTYFQNEAQLEKSRLLSDRFSAERPKGSFSTLEIQRTEQGDSAMYLCASSLAGTYEQYFGPGTRLTVT.

V and J are TRBV6-5 and TRBJ2-1, with a possible D match to TRBD1 (7 bases). Germline-derived CDR1 and CDR2 are MNHEY and SVGAGI. V was cut by 6 bases and J by 2 bases, with 14 bases left in between. The CDR3 covers 15 residues. The CDR3 nucleotides are TGTGCCAGCAGCCCGTCCAGGGGGGCCTACAATGAGCAGTTCTTC. Translated, it gives CASSPSRGAYNEQFF.

V is TRBV10-3 and J is TRBJ1-1, with D unresolved. This CDR3 contains 12 residues. Germline V gene sequence: CDR1 ENHRY, CDR2 SYGVKD. V shed 2 bases and J shed 1 base, with 2 bases lying between them. CDR3 loop: CAISEANTEAFF. Written as DNA, the CDR3 is TGTGCCATCAGTGAGGCGAACACTGAAGCTTTCTTT.

This chain connects TRBV19 to TRBJ2-7, with 9 bases identical to TRBD1. The CDR3 consists of 15 residues. The V segment lost 7 bases and the J segment 2 bases; nucleotides outside the gene matches: 9. In germline, CDR1 is LNHDA, CDR2 SQIVND (reference sequence). The chain's CDR3 is CASTNHGTGTYEQYF. The CDR3 nucleotides are TGTGCCAGTACCAACCACGGGACAGGGACCTACGAGCAGTACTTC.